This TCR beta chain was documented in a study of OX40 agonist ivuxolimab in advanced cancers. Study at large: Patients were treated with intravenous ivuxolimab, dosed at 0.01 to 10 mg/kg and infused every 2 weeks. Partial responses were observed in three patients, of whom one had hepatocellular carcinoma and two had cutaneous melanoma.

V lost 5 bases and J 7 bases, leaving 14 bases between the germline ends. This CDR3 contains 13 residues. Germline lookup yields CDR1 SGHTA and CDR2 FQGNSA. Autoimmune disease history or systemic immunosuppression was exclusionary. Points from the study as a whole: Normalized T-cell clonal expansion was also low in a subset of nonresponders.

Note on this clone: Its antigen is not identified.

Libraries were prepared by immunoSEQ multiplex PCR; TCRdb keeps only in-frame clonotypes and omits some of them. This sample yields 50,000 or so clones, of which approximately 80% are seen a single time; over 0.7% belongs to the top ten. The sequence was obtained from an adult with an advanced solid tumor such as melanoma, head and neck, liver or kidney cancer. The sequencing here drew on CD4+ or CD8+ T cells sorted from blood, taken in a trial of the OX40 agonist ivuxolimab. The rearrangement links TRBV7-2 to TRBJ1-2, with a weak D call TRBD1 (5 bases). CDR3 coding DNA: TGTGCCAGCAGCGCCGACAGCCGGGGTGGCTACACCTTC. It specifies CASSADSRGGYTF.